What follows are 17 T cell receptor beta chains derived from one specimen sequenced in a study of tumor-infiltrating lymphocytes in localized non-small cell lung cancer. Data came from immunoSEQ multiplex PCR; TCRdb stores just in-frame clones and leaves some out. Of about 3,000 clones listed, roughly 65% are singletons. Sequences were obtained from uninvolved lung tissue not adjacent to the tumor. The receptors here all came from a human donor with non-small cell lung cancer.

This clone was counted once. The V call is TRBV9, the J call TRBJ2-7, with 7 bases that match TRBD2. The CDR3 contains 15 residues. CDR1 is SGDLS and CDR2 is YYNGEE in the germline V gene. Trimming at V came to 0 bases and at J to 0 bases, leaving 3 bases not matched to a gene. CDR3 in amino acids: CASSVAAGVSYEQYF. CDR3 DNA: TGTGCCAGCAGCGTAGCTGCGGGAGTCTCCTACGAGCAGTACTTC.

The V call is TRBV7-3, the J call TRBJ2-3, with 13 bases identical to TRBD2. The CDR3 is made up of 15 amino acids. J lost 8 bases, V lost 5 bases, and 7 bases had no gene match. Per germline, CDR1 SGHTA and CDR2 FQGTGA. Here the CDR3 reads CASSQTSGGIGTQYF. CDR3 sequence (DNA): TGTGCCAGCAGCCAGACTAGCGGGGGGATTGGTACGCAGTATTTT.

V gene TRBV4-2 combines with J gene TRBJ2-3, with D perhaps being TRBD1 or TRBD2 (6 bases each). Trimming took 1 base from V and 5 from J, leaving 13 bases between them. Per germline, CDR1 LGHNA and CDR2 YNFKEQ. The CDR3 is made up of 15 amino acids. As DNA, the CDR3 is TGTGCCAGCAGCCAAGCGGGGGCCAATGGAGATACGCAGTATTTT. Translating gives CASSQAGANGDTQYF.

CDR3 sequence reads: CASSPTTGSGNTIYF. The CDR3 coding sequence is TGTGCCAGCAGCCCAACCACGGGGTCGGGAAACACCATATATTTT. This chain joins TRBV5-4 and TRBJ1-3; D is unresolved. Trimming removed 4 bases from V and 4 bases from J, with 15 bases in between. Germline CDR1 SGHNT, CDR2 YYREEE (reference sequence). The CDR3 sequence is 15 residues long.

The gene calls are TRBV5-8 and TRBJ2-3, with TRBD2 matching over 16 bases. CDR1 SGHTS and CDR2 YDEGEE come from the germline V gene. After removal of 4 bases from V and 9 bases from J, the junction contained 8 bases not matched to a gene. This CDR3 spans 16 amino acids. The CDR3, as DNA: TGTGCCAGCAGCACACACCCGGGACTAGCGGGAGGGACGCAGTATTTT. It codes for CASSTHPGLAGGTQYF.

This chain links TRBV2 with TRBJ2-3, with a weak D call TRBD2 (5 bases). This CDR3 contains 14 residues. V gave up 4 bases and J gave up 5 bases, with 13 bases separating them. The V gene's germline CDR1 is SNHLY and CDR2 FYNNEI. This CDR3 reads CASSGRGRGDTQYF. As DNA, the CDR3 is TGTGCCAGCAGTGGAAGAGGGCGAGGAGATACGCAGTATTTT.

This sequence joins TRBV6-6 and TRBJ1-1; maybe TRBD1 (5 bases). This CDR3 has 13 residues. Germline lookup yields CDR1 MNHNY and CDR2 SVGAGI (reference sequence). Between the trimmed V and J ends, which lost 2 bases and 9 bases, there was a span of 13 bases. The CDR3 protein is CASSYGTIDKAFF. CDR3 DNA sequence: TGTGCCAGCAGTTACGGGACTATTGATAAAGCTTTCTTT.

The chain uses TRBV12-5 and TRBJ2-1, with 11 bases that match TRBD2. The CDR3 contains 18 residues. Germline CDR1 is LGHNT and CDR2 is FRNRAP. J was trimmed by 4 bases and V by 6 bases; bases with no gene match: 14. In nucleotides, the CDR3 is TGTGCTAGTGGCTACGGACTAGCGGGCGGAATATTTTACAATGAGCAGTTCTTC. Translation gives CASGYGLAGGIFYNEQFF.

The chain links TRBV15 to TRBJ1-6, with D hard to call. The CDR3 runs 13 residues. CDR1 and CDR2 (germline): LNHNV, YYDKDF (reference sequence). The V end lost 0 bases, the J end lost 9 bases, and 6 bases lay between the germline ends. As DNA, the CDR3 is TGTGCCACCAGCAGAGAACGCGGTTCACCCCTCCACTTT. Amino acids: CATSRERGSPLHF.

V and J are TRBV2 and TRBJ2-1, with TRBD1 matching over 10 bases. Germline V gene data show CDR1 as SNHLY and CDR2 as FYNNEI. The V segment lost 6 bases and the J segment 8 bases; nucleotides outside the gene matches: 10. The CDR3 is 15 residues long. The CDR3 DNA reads TGTGCCAGCAGCCCCACGGGGACAGGGGTCGATGAGCAGTTCTTC. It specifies CASSPTGTGVDEQFF. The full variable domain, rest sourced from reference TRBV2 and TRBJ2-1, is EPEVTQTPSHQVTQMGQEVILRCVPISNHLYFYWYRQILGQKVEFLVSFYNNEISEKSEIFDDQFSVERPDGSNFTLKIRSTKLEDSAMYFCASSPTGTGVDEQFFGPGTRLTVL.

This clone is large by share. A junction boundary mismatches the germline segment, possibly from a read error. CDR3 bases: TGTGCCAGCAGCCTAGGGGACTCCAAAAACATTCAGTACTTC. This sequence encodes CASSLGDSKNIQYF. The rearrangement uses TRBV13 and TRBJ2-4; the D gene is possibly TRBD2 (6 bases). The CDR3 runs to 14 residues. In germline, CDR1 is PRHDT, CDR2 FYEKMQ (reference sequence).

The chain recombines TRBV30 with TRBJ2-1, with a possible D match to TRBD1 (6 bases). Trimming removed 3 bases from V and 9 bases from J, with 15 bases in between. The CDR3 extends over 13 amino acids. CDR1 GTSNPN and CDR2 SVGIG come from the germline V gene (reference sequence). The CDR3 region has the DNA TGTGCCTGGAGCGGTGGGACACCGGCTGAGCAGTTCTTC. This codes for CAWSGGTPAEQFF.

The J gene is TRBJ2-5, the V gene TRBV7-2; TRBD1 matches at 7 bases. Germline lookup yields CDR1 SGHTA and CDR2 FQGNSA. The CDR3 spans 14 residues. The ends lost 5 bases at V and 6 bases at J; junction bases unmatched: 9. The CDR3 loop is CASSLGQAAQTQYF. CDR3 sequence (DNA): TGTGCCAGCAGCCTAGGACAGGCGGCGCAGACCCAGTACTTC.

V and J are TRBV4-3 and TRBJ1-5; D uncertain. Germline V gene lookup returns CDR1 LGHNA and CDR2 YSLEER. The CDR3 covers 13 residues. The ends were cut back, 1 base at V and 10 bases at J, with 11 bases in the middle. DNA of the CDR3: TGCGCCAGCAGCCAAGGAAGGATCAGCCCCCAGCATTTT. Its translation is CASSQGRISPQHF.

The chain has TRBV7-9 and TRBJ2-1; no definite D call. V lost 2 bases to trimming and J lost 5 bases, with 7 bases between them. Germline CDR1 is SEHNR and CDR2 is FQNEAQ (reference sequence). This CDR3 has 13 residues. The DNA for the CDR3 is TGTGCCAGCAGCTTATCACTTAACAATGAGCAGTTCTTC. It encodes CASSLSLNNEQFF. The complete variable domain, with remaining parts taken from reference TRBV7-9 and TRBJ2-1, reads DTGVSQNPRHKITKRGQNVTFRCDPISEHNRLYWYRQTLGQGPEFLTYFQNEAQLEKSRLLSDRFSAERPKGSFSTLEIQRTEQGDSAMYLCASSLSLNNEQFFGPGTRLTVL.

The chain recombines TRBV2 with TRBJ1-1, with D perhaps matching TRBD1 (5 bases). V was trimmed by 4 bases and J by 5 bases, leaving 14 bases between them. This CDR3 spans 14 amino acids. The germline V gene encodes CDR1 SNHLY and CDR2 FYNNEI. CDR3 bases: TGTGCCAGCAGTGGGGAGGGCCAGGGTACTGAAGCTTTCTTT. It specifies CASSGEGQGTEAFF.

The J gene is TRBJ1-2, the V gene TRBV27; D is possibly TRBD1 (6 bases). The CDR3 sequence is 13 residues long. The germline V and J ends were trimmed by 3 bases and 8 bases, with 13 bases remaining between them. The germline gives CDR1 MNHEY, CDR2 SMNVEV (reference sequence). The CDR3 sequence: CASSLNRAQGYTF. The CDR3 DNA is TGTGCCAGCAGTTTGAACAGGGCTCAGGGCTACACCTTC.